The entry below describes one T cell receptor beta chain. Its antigen is undetermined. CDR3 size: 14 residues. Trimming shortened V by 6 bases and J by 1 base, and 9 bases separated the two germline ends. Per germline, CDR1 MNHEY and CDR2 SMNVEV (reference sequence). This was the immunoSEQ v3 assay. The method was immunoSEQ multiplex PCR; TCRdb's version includes in-frame clones alone and lacks a portion of them. Of about 44,000 clones listed, roughly 78% are singletons. These data originate in a study of TIL therapy for anti-PD-1-resistant metastatic lung cancer. Across the study: Median tumor PD-L1 proportion score was 6%. Half of patients were current or former smokers. Median tumor mutation burden was roughly 1.5 mutations per megabase.

Broader study findings: Infused TIL clonotypes partially replaced the baseline blood repertoire, then decayed over months.

Noted time point: pre-treatment sample, taken before nivolumab and TIL therapy. This TCR was recovered from a man in his 70s with non-small cell lung cancer. The chain carries TRBV27 and TRBJ1-4; no clear D gene. The sequencing used blood, collected at baseline. CDR3 amino acids: CASRKVRTNEKLFF. CDR3 DNA: TGTGCCAGCAGGAAAGTGAGAACTAATGAAAAACTGTTTTTT.